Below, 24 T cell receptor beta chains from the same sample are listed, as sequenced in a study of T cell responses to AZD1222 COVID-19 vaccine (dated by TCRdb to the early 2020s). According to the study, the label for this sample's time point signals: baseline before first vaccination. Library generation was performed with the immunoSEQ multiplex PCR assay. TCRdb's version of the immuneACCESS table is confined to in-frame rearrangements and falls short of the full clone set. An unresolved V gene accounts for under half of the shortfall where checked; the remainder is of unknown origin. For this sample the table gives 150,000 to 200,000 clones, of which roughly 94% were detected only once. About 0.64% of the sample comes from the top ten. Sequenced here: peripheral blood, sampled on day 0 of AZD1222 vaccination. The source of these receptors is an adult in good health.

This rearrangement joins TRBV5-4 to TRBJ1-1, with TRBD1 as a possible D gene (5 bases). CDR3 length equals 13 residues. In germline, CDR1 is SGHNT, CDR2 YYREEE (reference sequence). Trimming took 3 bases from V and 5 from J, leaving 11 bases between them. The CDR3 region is CASSWGEGTEAFF. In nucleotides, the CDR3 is TGTGCCAGCAGCTGGGGGGAGGGGACTGAAGCTTTCTTT.

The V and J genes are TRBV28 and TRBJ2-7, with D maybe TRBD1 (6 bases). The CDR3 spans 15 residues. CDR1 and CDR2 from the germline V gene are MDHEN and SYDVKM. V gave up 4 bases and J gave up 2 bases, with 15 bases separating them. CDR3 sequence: CASSSGQGTPYEQYF. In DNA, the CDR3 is TGTGCCAGCAGTTCGGGACAAGGGACACCCTACGAGCAGTACTTC.

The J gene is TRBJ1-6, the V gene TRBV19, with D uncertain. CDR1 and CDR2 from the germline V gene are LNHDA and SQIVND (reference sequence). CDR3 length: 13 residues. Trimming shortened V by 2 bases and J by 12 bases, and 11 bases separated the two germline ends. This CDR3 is CASSIRRNGPLHF. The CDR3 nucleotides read TGTGCCAGTAGTATAAGAAGGAACGGACCCCTCCACTTT. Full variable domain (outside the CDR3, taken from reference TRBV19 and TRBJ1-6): DGGITQSPKYLFRKEGQNVTLSCEQNLNHDAMYWYRQDPGQGLRLIYYSQIVNDFQKGDIAEGYSVSREKKESFPLTVTSAQKNPTAFYLCASSIRRNGPLHFGNGTRLTVT.

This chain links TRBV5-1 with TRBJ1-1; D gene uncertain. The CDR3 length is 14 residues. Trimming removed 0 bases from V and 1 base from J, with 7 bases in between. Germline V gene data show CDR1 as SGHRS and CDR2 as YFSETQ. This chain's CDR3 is CASSLEVRNTEAFF. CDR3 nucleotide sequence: TGCGCCAGCAGCTTGGAAGTAAGGAACACTGAAGCTTTCTTT.

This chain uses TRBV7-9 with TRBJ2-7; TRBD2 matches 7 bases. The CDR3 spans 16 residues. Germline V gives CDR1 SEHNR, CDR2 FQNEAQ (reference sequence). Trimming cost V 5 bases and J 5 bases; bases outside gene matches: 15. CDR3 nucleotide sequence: TGTGCCAGCAGCCCTTCGCTCCGGGGGAGGGGCGACGAGCAGTACTTC. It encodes CASSPSLRGRGDEQYF.

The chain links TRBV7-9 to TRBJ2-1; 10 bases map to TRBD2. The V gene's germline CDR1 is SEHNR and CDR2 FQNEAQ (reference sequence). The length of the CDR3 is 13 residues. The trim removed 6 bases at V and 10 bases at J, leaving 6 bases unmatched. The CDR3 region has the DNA TGTGCCAGCAGAAGACTAGCGGGTGGCGAGCAGTTCTTC. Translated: CASRRLAGGEQFF.

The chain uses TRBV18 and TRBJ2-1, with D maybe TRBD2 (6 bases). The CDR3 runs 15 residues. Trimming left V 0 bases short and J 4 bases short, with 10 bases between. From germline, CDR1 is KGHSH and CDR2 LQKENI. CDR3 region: CASSPPSSVYNEQFF. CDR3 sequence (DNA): TGTGCCAGCTCACCACCGTCTAGCGTATACAATGAGCAGTTCTTC.

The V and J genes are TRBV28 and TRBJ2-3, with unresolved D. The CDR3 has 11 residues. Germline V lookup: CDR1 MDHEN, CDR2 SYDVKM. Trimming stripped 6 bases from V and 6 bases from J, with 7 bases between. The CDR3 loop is CASRSVDTQYF. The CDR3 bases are TGTGCCAGCAGGTCGGTGGATACGCAGTATTTT.

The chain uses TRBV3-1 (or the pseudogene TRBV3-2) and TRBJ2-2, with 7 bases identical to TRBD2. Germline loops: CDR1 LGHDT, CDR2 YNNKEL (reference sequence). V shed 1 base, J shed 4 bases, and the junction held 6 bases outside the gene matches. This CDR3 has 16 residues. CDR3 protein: CASSQVSGGRTGELFF. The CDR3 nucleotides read TGTGCCAGCAGCCAAGTCTCGGGGGGACGCACCGGGGAGCTGTTTTTT.

For the CDR3, the DNA is TGTGCCAGCAGCCGGGACACGAGCGACACCATATATTTT. Amino acid sequence: CASSRDTSDTIYF. V and J are TRBV12-3 or TRBV12-4 and TRBJ1-3, with D perhaps TRBD1 (6 bases). The CDR3 has 13 amino acids. V gave up 6 bases and J gave up 8 bases, with 14 bases separating them.

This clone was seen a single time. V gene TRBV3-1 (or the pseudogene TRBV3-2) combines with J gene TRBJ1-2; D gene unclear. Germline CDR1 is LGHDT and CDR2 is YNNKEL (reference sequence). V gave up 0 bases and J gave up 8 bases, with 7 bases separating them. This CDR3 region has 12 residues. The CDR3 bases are TGTGCCAGCAGCCAAGATCCTAGGGGCTACACCTTC. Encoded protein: CASSQDPRGYTF.

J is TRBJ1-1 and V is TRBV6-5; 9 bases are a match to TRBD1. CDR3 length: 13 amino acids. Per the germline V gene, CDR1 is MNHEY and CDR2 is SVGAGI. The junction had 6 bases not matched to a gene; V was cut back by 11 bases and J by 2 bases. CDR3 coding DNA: TGTGCCGTTCGGGACAGGGTTAACACTGAAGCTTTCTTT. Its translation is CAVRDRVNTEAFF.

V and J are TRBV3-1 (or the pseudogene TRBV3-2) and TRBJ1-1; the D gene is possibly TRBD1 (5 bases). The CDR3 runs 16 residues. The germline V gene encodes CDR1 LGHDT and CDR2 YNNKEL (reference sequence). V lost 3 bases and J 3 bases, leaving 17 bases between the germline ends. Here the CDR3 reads CASSQVPGRGDTEAFF. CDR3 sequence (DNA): TGTGCCAGCAGCCAGGTCCCCGGACGAGGGGACACTGAAGCTTTCTTT.

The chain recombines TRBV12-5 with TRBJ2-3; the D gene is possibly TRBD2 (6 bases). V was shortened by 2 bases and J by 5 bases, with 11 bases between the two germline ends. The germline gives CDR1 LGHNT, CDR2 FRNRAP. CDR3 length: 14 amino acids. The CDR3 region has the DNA TGTGCTAGTGGTTTGCTAGCGATGGGAGATACGCAGTATTTT. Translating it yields CASGLLAMGDTQYF.

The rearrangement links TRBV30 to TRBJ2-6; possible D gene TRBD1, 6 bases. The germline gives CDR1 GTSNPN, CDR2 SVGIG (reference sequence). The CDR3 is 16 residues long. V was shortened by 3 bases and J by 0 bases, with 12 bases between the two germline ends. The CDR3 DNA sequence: TGTGCCTGGAGGGCAAGGGGGATCTCTGGGGCCAACGTCCTGACTTTC. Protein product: CAWRARGISGANVLTF.

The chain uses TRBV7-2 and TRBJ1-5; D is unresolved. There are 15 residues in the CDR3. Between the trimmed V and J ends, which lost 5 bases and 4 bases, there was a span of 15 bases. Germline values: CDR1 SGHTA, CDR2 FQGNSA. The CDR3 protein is CASSPGAAENQPQHF. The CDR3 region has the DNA TGTGCCAGCAGCCCAGGTGCGGCAGAAAATCAGCCCCAGCATTTT.

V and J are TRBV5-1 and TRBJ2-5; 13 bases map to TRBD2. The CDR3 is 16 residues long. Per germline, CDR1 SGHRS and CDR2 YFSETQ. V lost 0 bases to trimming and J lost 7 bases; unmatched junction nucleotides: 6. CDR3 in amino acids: CASSLAGLAGEATQYF. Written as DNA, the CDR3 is TGCGCCAGCAGCTTGGCCGGACTAGCGGGAGAAGCGACCCAGTACTTC.

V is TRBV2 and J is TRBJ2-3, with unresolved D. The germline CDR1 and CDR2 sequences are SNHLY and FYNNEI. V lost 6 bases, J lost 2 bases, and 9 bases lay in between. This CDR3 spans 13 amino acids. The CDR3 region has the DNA TGTGCCAGCAGCCCGGAAAACACAGATACGCAGTATTTT. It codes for CASSPENTDTQYF.

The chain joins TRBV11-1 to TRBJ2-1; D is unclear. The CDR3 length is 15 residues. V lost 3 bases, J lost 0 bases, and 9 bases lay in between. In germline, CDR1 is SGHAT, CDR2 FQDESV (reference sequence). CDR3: CASSLSSSSYNEQFF. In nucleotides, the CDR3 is TGTGCCAGCAGCTTGAGTTCCAGCTCCTACAATGAGCAGTTCTTC. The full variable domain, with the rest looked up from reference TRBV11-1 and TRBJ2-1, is EAEVAQSPRYKITEKSQAVAFWCDPISGHATLYWYRQILGQGPELLVQFQDESVVDDSQLPKDRFSAERLKGVDSTLKIQPAELGDSAMYLCASSLSSSSYNEQFFGPGTRLTVL.

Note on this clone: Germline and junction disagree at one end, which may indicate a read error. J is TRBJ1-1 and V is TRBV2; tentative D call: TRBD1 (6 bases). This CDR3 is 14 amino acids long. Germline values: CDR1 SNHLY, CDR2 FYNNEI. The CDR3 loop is CASREEVRGTEAFF. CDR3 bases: TGTGCCAGCAGGGAAGAGGTCAGGGGAACTGAAGCTTTCTTT. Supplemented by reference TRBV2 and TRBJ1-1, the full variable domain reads EPEVTQTPSHQVTQMGQEVILRCVPISNHLYFYWYRQILGQKVEFLVSFYNNEISEKSEIFDDQFSVERPDGSNFTLKIRSTKLEDSAMYFCASREEVRGTEAFFGQGTRLTVV.

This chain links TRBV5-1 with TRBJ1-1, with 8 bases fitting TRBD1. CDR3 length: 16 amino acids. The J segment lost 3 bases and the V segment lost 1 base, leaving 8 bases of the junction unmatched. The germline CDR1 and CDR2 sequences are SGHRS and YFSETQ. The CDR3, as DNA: TGCGCCAGCAGCTTGAGGGTGAGACAGGGGTACACTGAAGCTTTCTTT. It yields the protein CASSLRVRQGYTEAFF.

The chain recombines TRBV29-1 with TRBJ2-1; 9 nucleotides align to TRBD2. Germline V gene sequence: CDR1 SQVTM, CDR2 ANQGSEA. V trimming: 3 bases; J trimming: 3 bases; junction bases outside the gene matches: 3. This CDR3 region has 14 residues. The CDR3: CSVDGTSNYNEQFF. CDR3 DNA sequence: TGCAGCGTTGATGGGACTAGCAACTACAATGAGCAGTTCTTC.

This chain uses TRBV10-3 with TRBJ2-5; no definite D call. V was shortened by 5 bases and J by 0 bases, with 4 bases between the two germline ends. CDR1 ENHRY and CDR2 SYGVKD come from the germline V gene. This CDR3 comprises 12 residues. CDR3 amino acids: CAISPDQETQYF. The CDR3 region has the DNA TGTGCCATCAGTCCAGACCAAGAGACCCAGTACTTC.

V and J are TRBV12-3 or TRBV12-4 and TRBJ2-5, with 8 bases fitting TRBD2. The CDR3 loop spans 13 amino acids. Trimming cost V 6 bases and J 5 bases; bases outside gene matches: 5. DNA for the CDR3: TGTGCCAGCAGGGAGACTAGCGTGGAGACCCAGTACTTC. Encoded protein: CASRETSVETQYF.